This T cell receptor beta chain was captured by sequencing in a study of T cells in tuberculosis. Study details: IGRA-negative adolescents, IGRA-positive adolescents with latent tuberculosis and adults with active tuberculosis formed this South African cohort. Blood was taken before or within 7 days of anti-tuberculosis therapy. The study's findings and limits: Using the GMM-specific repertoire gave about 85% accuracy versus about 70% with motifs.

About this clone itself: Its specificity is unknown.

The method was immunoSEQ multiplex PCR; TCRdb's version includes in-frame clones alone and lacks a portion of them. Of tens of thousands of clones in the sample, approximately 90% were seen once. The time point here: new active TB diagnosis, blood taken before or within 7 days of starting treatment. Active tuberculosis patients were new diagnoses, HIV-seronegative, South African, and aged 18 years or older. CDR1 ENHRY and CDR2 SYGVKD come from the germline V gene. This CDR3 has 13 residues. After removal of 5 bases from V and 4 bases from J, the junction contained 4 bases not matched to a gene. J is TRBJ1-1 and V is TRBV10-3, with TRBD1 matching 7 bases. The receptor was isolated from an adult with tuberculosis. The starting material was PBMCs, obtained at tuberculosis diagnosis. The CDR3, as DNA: TGTGCCATCAGTAGGGGGCCGTCCACTGAAGCTTTCTTT. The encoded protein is CAISRGPSTEAFF.